This T cell receptor (beta chain) was captured by sequencing in a study of cytomegalovirus exposure and HLA in healthy donors. The donors were part of the 120-subject validation cohort, which stood apart from the roughly 670-subject first cohort. The repertoire was sequenced with immunoSEQ multiplex PCR; TCRdb's copy has only in-frame clones and lacks some. This sample has 90,000 to 130,000 clones, with roughly 90% found just once. CDR1 and CDR2 (germline): SGHNT, YENEEA. The ends were cut back, 0 bases at V and 0 bases at J, with 15 bases in the middle. The CDR3 is 18 residues long. What was sequenced was PBMCs. The chain is built from TRBV11-3 and TRBJ1-3, with D unclear. This clonotype was sampled from a woman aged 30 to 39 in good health and CMV-seropositive. CDR3 loop: CASSLDPPEVASGNTIYF. CDR3 DNA sequence: TGTGCCAGCAGCTTAGACCCCCCCGAGGTGGCCTCTGGAAACACCATATATTTT.